This T cell receptor (beta chain) was profiled in a study of cytomegalovirus exposure and HLA in healthy donors. Clones were sequenced by immunoSEQ multiplex PCR, and TCRdb holds only the in-frame ones, with some missing. The top ten clones hold approximately 3.4% of a sample with 68,000 or so clones, about 90% of them seen once. CDR3 length: 16 residues. Germline-derived CDR1 and CDR2 are SGHRS and YFSETQ. V dropped 3 bases and J dropped 0; count of bases not matched to a gene: 2. This clone was recorded only once. V gene TRBV5-1 combines with J gene TRBJ2-6, with 8 bases that match TRBD1. Sequencing was carried out using PBMCs. The TCR sequence derives from a man between 18 and 35 years old in good health and CMV-seronegative. CDR3 bases: TGCGCCAGCAGCTACACAGGGGGCTCTGGGGCCAACGTCCTGACTTTC. Translation gives CASSYTGGSGANVLTF.